This TCR beta chain was identified in a study of blood T cells in healthy people across ages. PCR was performed a second time for 7 to 11 cycles using a sample-barcoded 5' primer and a J-beta primer mix. TCRdb fed the 5' RACE reads into MiXCR, producing one record per CDR3 protein. The sample has about 1.1 million distinct CDR3 sequences, roughly two fifths seen once. The ends were cut back, 6 bases at V and 0 bases at J, with 8 bases in the middle. The V gene's germline CDR1 is SNHLY and CDR2 FYNNEI. This CDR3 has 13 amino acids. The table lists this clonotype with many counts. The antigen remains unidentified. Findings and limits, study-wide: Strong correlation linked observed beta diversity and percent naive T cells.

The TCR originated in a man in his late teens or twenties in good health. This chain joins TRBV2 and TRBJ1-2; D not certain. The material sequenced was blood. As DNA, the CDR3 is TGTGCCAGCAGACCCGGTCCTAACTATGGCTACACCTTC. Its protein product is CASRPGPNYGYTF.